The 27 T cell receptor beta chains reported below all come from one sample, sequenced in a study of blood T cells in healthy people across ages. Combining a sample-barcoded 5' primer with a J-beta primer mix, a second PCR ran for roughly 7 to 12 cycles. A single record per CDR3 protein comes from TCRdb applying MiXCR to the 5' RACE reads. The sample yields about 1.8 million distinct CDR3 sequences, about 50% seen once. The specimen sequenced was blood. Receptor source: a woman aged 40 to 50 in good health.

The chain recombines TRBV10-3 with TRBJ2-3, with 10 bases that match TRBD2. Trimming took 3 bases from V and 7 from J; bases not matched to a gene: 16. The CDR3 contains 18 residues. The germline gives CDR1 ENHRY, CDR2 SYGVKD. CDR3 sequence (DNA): TGTGCCATCAGTGAACCCCAATGGACTAGCGGACCCCCAAATACGCAGTATTTT. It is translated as CAISEPQWTSGPPNTQYF.

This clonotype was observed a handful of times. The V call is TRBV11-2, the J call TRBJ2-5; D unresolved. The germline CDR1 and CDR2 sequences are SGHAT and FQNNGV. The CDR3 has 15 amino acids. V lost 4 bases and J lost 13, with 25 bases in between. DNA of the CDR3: TGTGCCAGCAGCTCCCGCCAAGGCTCATCCCTGAAACGGTACTTC. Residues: CASSSRQGSSLKRYF.

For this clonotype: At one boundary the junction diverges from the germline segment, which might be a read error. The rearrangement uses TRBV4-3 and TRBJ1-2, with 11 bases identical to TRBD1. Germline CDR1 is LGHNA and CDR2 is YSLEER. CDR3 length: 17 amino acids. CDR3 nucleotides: TGCGCCAACAGCCAGGGGGCCGGGACAGGGGGTAACTATGGCTACACCTTC. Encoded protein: CANSQGAGTGGNYGYTF.

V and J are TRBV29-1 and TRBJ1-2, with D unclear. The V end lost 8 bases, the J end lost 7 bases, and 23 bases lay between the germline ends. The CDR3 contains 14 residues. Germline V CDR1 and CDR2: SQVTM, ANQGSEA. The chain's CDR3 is CSSFSGVGLGGYTF. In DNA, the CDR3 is TGCAGCTCTTTTAGCGGGGTGGGTCTAGGTGGCTACACCTTC.

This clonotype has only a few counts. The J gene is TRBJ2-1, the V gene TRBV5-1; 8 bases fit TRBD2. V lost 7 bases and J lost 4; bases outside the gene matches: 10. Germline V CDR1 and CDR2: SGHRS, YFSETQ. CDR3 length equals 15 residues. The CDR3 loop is CASGELAGSYNEQFF. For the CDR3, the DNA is TGCGCCAGCGGCGAATTAGCGGGGTCGTACAATGAGCAGTTCTTC.

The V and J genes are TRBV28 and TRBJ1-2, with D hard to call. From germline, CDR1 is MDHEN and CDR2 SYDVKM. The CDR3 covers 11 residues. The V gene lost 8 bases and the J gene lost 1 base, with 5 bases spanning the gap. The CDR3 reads CASAHNYGYTF. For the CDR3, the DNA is TGTGCCAGCGCTCATAACTATGGCTACACCTTC.

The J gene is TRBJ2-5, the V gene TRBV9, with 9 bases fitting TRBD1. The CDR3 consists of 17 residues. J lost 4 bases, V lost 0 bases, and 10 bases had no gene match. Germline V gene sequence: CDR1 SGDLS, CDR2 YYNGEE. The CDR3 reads CASSVANGQGMGETQYF. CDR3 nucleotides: TGTGCCAGCAGCGTAGCTAATGGACAGGGGATGGGAGAGACCCAGTACTTC.

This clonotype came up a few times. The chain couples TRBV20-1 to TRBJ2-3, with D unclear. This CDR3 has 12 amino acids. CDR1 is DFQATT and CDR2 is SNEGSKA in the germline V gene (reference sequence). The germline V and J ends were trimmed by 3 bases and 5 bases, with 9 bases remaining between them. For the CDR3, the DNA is TGCAGTGCTAGGGAAAATATAGATACGCAGTATTTT. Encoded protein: CSARENIDTQYF.

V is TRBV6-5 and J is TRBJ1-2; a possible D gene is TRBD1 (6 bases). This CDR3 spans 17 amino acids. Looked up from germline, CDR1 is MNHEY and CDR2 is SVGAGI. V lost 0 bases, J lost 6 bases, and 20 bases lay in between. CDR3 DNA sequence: TGTGCCAGCAGTTACTCGTATTCTGGGGGGCATCAGAATGGCTACACCTTC. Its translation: CASSYSYSGGHQNGYTF.

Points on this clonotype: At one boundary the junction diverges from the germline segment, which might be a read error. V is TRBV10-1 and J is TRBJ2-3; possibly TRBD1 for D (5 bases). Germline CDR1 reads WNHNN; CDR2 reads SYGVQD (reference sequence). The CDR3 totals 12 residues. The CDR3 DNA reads TGCGCCCGCAGTGAAAGGGGATATACGCAGTATTTT. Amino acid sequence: CARSERGYTQYF.

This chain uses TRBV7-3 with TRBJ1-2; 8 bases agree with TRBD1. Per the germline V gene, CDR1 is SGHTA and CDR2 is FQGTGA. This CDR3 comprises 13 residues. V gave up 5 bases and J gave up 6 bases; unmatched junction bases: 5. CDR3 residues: CASSPAGGDGYTF. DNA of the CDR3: TGTGCCAGCAGCCCCGCAGGGGGCGATGGCTACACCTTC.

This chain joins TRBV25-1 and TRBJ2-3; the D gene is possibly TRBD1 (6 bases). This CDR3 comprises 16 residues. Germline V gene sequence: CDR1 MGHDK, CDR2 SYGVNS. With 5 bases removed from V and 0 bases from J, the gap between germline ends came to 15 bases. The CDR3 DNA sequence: TGTGCCAGCAGTACCTGGACAGACTCTAGCACAGATACGCAGTATTTT. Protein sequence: CASSTWTDSSTDTQYF.

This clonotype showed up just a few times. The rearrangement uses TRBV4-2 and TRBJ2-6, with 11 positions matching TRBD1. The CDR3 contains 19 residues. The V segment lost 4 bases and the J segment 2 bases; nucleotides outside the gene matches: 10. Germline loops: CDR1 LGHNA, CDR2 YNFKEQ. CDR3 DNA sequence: TGTGCCAGCAGCCCGACCCTCGGACAGGGGGCGCCTGGGGCCAACGTCCTGACTTTC. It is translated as CASSPTLGQGAPGANVLTF.

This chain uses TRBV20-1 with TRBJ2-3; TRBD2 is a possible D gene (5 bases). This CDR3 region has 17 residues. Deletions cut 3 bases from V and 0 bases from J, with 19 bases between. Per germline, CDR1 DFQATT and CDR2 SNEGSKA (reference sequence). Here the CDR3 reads CSARRARVAESTDTQYF. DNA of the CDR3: TGCAGTGCTAGGCGTGCGCGGGTGGCAGAAAGCACAGATACGCAGTATTTT.

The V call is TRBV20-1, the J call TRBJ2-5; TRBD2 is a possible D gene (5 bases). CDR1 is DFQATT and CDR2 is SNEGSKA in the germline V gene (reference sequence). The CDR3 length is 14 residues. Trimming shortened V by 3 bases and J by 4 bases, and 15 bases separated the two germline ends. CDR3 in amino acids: CSASGSGNRETQYF. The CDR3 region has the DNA TGCAGTGCTAGTGGTTCCGGGAACCGAGAGACCCAGTACTTC.

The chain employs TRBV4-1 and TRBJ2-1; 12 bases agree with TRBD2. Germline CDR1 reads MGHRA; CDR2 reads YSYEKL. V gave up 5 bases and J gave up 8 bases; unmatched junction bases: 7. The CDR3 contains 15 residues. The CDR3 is CASSDLAGGAHEQFF. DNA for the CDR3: TGCGCCAGCAGCGATCTAGCGGGGGGGGCACATGAGCAGTTCTTC.

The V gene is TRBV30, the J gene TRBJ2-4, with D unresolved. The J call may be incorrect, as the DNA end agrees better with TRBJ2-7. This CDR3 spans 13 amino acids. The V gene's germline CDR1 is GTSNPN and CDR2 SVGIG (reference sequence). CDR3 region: CAWSVRYRDEQYF. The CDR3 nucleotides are TGTGCCTGGAGTGTACGCTACCGGGACGAGCAGTACTTC.

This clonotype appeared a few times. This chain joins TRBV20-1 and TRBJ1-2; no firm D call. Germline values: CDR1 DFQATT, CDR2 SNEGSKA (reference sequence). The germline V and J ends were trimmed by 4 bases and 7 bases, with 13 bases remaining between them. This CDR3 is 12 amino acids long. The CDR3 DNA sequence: TGCAGTGCTACCTTTCAGTGGGCTGGCTACACCTTC. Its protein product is CSATFQWAGYTF.

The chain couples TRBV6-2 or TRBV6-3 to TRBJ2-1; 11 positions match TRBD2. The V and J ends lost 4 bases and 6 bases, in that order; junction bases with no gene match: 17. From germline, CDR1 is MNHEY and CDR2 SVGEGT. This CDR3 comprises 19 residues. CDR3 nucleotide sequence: TGTGCCAGCAGTTTCGGCGCCCTAGCGGGGGGCGCGGGTTGCAATGAGCAGTTCTTC. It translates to CASSFGALAGGAGCNEQFF.

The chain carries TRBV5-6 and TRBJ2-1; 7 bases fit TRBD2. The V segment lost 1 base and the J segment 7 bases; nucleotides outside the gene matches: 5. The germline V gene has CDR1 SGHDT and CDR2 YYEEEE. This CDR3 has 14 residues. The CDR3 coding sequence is TGTGCCAGCAGCTTGTGGATCGGGAGGAATGAGCAGTTCTTC. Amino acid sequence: CASSLWIGRNEQFF.

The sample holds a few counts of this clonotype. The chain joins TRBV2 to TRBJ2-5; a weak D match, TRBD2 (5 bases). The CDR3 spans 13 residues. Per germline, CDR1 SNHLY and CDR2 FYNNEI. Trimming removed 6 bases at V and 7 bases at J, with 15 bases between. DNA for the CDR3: TGTGCCAGCAGCCCCGGGCCCGAGGGGACCCAGTACTTC. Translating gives CASSPGPEGTQYF.

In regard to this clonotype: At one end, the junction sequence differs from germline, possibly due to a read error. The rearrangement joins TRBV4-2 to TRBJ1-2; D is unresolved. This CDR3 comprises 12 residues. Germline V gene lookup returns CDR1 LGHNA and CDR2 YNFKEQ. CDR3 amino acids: CASSQAPDGCTF. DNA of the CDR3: TGTGCCAGCAGCCAAGCCCCTGATGGCTGCACCTTC.

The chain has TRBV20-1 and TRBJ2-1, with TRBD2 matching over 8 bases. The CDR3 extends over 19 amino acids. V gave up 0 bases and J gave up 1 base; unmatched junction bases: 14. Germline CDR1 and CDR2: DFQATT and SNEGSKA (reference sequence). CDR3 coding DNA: TGCAGTGCTAGAGAATTGGGAGCGGGGGATCGGTATTCCTACAATGAGCAGTTCTTC. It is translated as CSARELGAGDRYSYNEQFF.

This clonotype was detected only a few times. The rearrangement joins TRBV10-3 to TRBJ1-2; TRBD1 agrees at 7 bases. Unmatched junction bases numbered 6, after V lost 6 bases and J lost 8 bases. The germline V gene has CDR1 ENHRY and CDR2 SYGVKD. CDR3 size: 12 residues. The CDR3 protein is CAIRTGIGGYTF. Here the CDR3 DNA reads TGTGCCATCAGGACAGGGATTGGGGGCTACACCTTC.

The CDR3 DNA follows: TGTGCCAGCAGCCTCACCGACACACCCAACTACGAGCAGTACTTC. Translation: CASSLTDTPNYEQYF. The chain joins TRBV6-5 to TRBJ2-7; no clear D gene. The CDR3 extends over 15 amino acids. Germline assignment: CDR1 MNHEY and CDR2 SVGAGI. Trimming stripped 6 bases from V and 3 bases from J, with 18 bases between.

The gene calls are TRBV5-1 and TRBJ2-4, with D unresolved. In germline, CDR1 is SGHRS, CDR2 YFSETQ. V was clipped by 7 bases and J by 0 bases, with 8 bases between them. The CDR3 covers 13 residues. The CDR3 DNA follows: TGCGCCAGCGCGGAGCTAGCCAAAAACATTCAGTACTTC. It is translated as CASAELAKNIQYF.

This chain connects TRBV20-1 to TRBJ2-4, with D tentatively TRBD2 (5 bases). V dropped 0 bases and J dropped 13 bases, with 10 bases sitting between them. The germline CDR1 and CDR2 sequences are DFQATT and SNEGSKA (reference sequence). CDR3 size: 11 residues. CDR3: CSARDRWEQYF. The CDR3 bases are TGCAGTGCTAGAGATAGGTGGGAGCAGTACTTC.